These 24 T cell receptor beta chains came from one sample sequenced in a study of T-cell reconstitution after alpha-beta-depleted transplantation in children. Preparing the TCRbeta library involved the use of unique molecular identifiers. Using its own MiXCR run on the PCR reads, TCRdb lists one record per CDR3 protein. This sample has about 240,000 distinct CDR3 sequences, with about 25% found just once. The source was PBMCs, collected before TCRalphabeta/CD19-depleted stem cell transplant. These receptors originate from a girl under 10 years old with Fanconi anemia, due to receive a stem cell transplant.

This clonotype came up many times. This rearrangement joins TRBV10-3 to TRBJ2-5, with D uncertain. The CDR3 runs to 12 residues. The V and J ends lost 1 base and 1 base respectively, with 1 base between them. Germline V gene sequence: CDR1 ENHRY, CDR2 SYGVKD. The CDR3 DNA is TGTGCCATCAGTGAGTTCCAAGAGACCCAGTACTTC. Its translation: CAISEFQETQYF.

This clonotype was seen just once. The gene calls are TRBV15 and TRBJ2-4, with 10 bases fitting TRBD2. Looked up from germline, CDR1 is LNHNV and CDR2 is YYDKDF (reference sequence). V trimming: 0 bases; J trimming: 1 base; junction bases outside the gene matches: 15. The CDR3 consists of 21 residues. In DNA form, the CDR3 reads TGTGCCACCAGCAGAGATACAATGTCCGAGCGGGAGGGGGGGGCCAAAAACATTCAGTACTTC. As protein: CATSRDTMSEREGGAKNIQYF.

The sample holds a few counts of this clonotype. The chain is built from TRBV5-4 and TRBJ2-3; D is perhaps TRBD2 (6 bases). Trimming shortened V by 3 bases and J by 8 bases, and 19 bases separated the two germline ends. Germline CDR1 reads SGHNT; CDR2 reads YYREEE (reference sequence). The CDR3 consists of 15 residues. DNA for the CDR3: TGTGCCAGCAGCTGGAGACTAGGGGATGATTCTACGCAGTATTTT. It yields the protein CASSWRLGDDSTQYF.

This clonotype showed up just a few times. The chain carries TRBV12-3 or TRBV12-4 and TRBJ2-7; D may be TRBD2 (5 bases). CDR3 length: 16 residues. V lost 3 bases and J lost 4, with 19 bases in between. DNA of the CDR3: TGTGCCAGCAGTTTTGGTTGGCGGGCCCGGCCTTACGAGCAGTACTTC. Its translation is CASSFGWRARPYEQYF.

This clonotype was seen ten or more times. This chain links TRBV12-3 or TRBV12-4 with TRBJ2-1, with TRBD2 as a possible D gene (7 bases). This CDR3 region has 12 residues. Trimming took off 3 bases at V and 15 bases at J, with 15 bases between the two ends. CDR3 protein: CASSFLPGGLFF. In nucleotides, the CDR3 is TGTGCCAGCAGTTTTCTCCCGGGGGGCCTGTTCTTC.

This clonotype was seen many times. The V gene is TRBV7-3, the J gene TRBJ2-2; D could derive from TRBD1 or TRBD2 (5 bases each). Germline loops: CDR1 SGHTA, CDR2 FQGTGA. V gave up 0 bases and J gave up 1 base, with 6 bases separating them. The CDR3 runs 15 residues. The CDR3 DNA is TGTGCCAGCAGCTTAACGAGGGGGAACACCGGGGAGCTGTTTTTT. Protein product: CASSLTRGNTGELFF.

The chain is built from TRBV24-1 and TRBJ2-1; no firm D call. Trimming removed 7 bases from V and 5 bases from J, with 14 bases in between. The length of the CDR3 is 14 residues. The germline gives CDR1 KGHDR, CDR2 SFDVKD. CDR3: CATRGSIGDNEQFF. The CDR3 nucleotides are TGTGCCACCAGGGGCTCTATAGGCGACAATGAGCAGTTCTTC.

This clonotype was seen more than once but under ten times. The chain links TRBV12-1 to TRBJ2-7. TRBV12-1 is a known pseudogene. The CDR3 sequence is 12 residues long. This CDR3 reads CASIGRSYEQYF. In DNA form, the CDR3 reads TGTGCCAGCATTGGACGGTCCTACGAGCAGTACTTC.

This clonotype occurred a few times. For the CDR3, the DNA is TGTGCCAGCAGCTTAGGGACTAGCCTTGAGCAGTTCTTC. The encoded protein is CASSLGTSLEQFF. The rearrangement joins TRBV11-1 to TRBJ2-1; TRBD2 matches at 8 bases. This CDR3 is built from 13 residues. Germline V gene lookup returns CDR1 SGHAT and CDR2 FQDESV (reference sequence). After removal of 1 base from V and 9 bases from J, the junction contained 2 bases not matched to a gene.

This clonotype was picked up many times. The V call is TRBV6-5, the J call TRBJ1-2; D gene unclear. This CDR3 spans 14 amino acids. V dropped 0 bases and J dropped 2 bases, with 7 bases sitting between them. CDR1 and CDR2 (germline): MNHEY, SVGAGI. CDR3 coding DNA: TGTGCCAGCAGTTACTCGGAGGGAAACTATGGCTACACCTTC. It yields the protein CASSYSEGNYGYTF.

This clonotype was detected ten times or more. This chain connects TRBV20-1 to TRBJ2-3; no reliable D call. The CDR3 length is 10 residues. The germline V gene has CDR1 DFQATT and CDR2 SNEGSKA (reference sequence). Deletions cut 3 bases from V and 9 bases from J, with 7 bases between. This chain's CDR3 is CSASMRTQYF. CDR3 sequence (DNA): TGCAGTGCTAGTATGAGGACGCAGTATTTT.

The V and J genes are TRBV7-3 and TRBJ2-5, with 9 nucleotides matching TRBD2. The CDR3 totals 15 residues. CDR1 is SGHTA and CDR2 is FQGTGA in the germline V gene. With V trimmed by 5 bases and J by 4 bases, 8 bases remained unmatched. The CDR3 reads CASSTGTSMSETQYF. CDR3 DNA: TGTGCCAGCAGCACCGGGACTAGCATGTCAGAGACCCAGTACTTC.

At least ten counts were recorded for this clonotype. The chain uses TRBV29-1 and TRBJ2-1, with D perhaps given as TRBD1 or TRBD2 (5 bases each). CDR3 length: 10 amino acids. Trimming pared 7 bases from V and 9 bases from J, leaving 10 bases between. Germline CDR1 reads SQVTM; CDR2 reads ANQGSEA. CDR3 in amino acids: CSGTGPEQFF. As DNA, the CDR3 is TGCAGCGGGACGGGGCCTGAGCAGTTCTTC.

This chain joins TRBV2 and TRBJ2-5; 8 bases align to TRBD1. Trimming at V came to 2 bases and at J to 3 bases, leaving 2 bases not matched to a gene. Per germline, CDR1 SNHLY and CDR2 FYNNEI. The CDR3 consists of 14 residues. The CDR3 nucleotides read TGTGCCAGCAGTGAATTGACAGGGGAAGAGACCCAGTACTTC. It is translated as CASSELTGEETQYF.

This clonotype appeared many times. The chain uses TRBV29-1 and TRBJ2-5; 7 bases align to TRBD2. The germline V gene encodes CDR1 SQVTM and CDR2 ANQGSEA. CDR3 size: 13 residues. J was trimmed by 4 bases and V by 3 bases; bases with no gene match: 5. The CDR3 sequence: CSVEGGVLETQYF. CDR3 nucleotides: TGCAGCGTTGAGGGGGGGGTATTAGAGACCCAGTACTTC.

The rearrangement links TRBV29-1 to TRBJ1-1, with unresolved D. CDR3 length: 13 residues. Per germline, CDR1 SQVTM and CDR2 ANQGSEA. Trimming pared 2 bases from V and 1 base from J, leaving 8 bases between. CDR3 region: CSVEMGWNTEAFF. The CDR3 DNA reads as TGCAGCGTTGAAATGGGGTGGAACACTGAAGCTTTCTTT.

The chain recombines TRBV20-1 with TRBJ2-7; D unresolved. The germline V and J ends were trimmed by 0 bases and 0 bases, with 6 bases remaining between them. Germline V gene data show CDR1 as DFQATT and CDR2 as SNEGSKA (reference sequence). The CDR3 loop spans 13 amino acids. The CDR3 DNA is TGCAGTGCTAGAGAAAGGGTCTCCTACGAGCAGTACTTC. It yields the protein CSARERVSYEQYF.

The V and J genes are TRBV7-3 and TRBJ2-1, with TRBD2 matching 7 bases. This CDR3 spans 17 amino acids. Germline trimming cut 0 bases from V and 4 bases from J; bases unmatched to any gene: 9. CDR1 is SGHTA and CDR2 is FQGTGA in the germline V gene. The CDR3 reads CASSLTPGDYLYNEQFF. The CDR3 DNA is TGTGCCAGCAGCTTAACTCCGGGGGACTATCTTTACAATGAGCAGTTCTTC.

The chain uses TRBV10-1 and TRBJ2-3, with D uncertain. Germline CDR1 WNHNN, CDR2 SYGVQD (reference sequence). The CDR3 has 13 residues. V was clipped by 7 bases and J by 1 base, with 9 bases between them. This CDR3 is CASIGYGTDTQYF. The CDR3 region has the DNA TGCGCCAGCATAGGCTATGGCACAGATACGCAGTATTTT.

The rearrangement joins TRBV20-1 to TRBJ2-5; D remains unclear. V was trimmed by 2 bases and J by 0 bases, leaving 7 bases between them. CDR1 DFQATT and CDR2 SNEGSKA come from the germline V gene (reference sequence). The CDR3 consists of 13 residues. CDR3 DNA: TGCAGTGCTAGAAAGCTAGACCAAGAGACCCAGTACTTC. This codes for CSARKLDQETQYF.

This clonotype was detected many times. CDR3 DNA sequence: TGTGCCAGCAGCCCCGGACCAGACCAAGTCCCCGCGGAGTACTTC. This sequence encodes CASSPGPDQVPAEYF. The chain recombines TRBV28 with TRBJ2-7; D unresolved. The germline V gene has CDR1 MDHEN and CDR2 SYDVKM. Trimming pared 6 bases from V and 11 bases from J, leaving 26 bases between. The CDR3 covers 15 residues.

This clonotype was seen a few times. V usage is TRBV29-1 and J usage is TRBJ1-1, with a weak D call TRBD1 (5 bases). Per germline, CDR1 SQVTM and CDR2 ANQGSEA. The CDR3 length is 12 residues. Trimming shortened V by 4 bases and J by 4 bases, and 10 bases separated the two germline ends. Here the CDR3 reads CSVVRGSTEAFF. The CDR3 nucleotides are TGCAGCGTTGTGAGGGGATCCACTGAAGCTTTCTTT.

This clonotype appeared many times. V usage is TRBV7-2 and J usage is TRBJ2-3, with 14 bases identical to TRBD2. The CDR3 is 15 residues long. Germline trimming cut 5 bases from V and 6 bases from J; bases unmatched to any gene: 4. Germline V gives CDR1 SGHTA, CDR2 FQGNSA. DNA for the CDR3: TGTGCCAGCAGCCCTCGACTAGCGGGAGGGGATACGCAGTATTTT. Its protein product is CASSPRLAGGDTQYF.

There are many counts of this clonotype. The chain combines TRBV6-2 or TRBV6-3 with TRBJ2-1; D unresolved. Trimming removed 8 bases at V and 3 bases at J, with 14 bases between. The germline V gene has CDR1 MNHEY and CDR2 SVGEGT. The CDR3 loop spans 14 amino acids. CDR3 nucleotides: TGTGCCAGCCGGTCTCAAGCGAACTACAATGAGCAGTTCTTC. Translation: CASRSQANYNEQFF.